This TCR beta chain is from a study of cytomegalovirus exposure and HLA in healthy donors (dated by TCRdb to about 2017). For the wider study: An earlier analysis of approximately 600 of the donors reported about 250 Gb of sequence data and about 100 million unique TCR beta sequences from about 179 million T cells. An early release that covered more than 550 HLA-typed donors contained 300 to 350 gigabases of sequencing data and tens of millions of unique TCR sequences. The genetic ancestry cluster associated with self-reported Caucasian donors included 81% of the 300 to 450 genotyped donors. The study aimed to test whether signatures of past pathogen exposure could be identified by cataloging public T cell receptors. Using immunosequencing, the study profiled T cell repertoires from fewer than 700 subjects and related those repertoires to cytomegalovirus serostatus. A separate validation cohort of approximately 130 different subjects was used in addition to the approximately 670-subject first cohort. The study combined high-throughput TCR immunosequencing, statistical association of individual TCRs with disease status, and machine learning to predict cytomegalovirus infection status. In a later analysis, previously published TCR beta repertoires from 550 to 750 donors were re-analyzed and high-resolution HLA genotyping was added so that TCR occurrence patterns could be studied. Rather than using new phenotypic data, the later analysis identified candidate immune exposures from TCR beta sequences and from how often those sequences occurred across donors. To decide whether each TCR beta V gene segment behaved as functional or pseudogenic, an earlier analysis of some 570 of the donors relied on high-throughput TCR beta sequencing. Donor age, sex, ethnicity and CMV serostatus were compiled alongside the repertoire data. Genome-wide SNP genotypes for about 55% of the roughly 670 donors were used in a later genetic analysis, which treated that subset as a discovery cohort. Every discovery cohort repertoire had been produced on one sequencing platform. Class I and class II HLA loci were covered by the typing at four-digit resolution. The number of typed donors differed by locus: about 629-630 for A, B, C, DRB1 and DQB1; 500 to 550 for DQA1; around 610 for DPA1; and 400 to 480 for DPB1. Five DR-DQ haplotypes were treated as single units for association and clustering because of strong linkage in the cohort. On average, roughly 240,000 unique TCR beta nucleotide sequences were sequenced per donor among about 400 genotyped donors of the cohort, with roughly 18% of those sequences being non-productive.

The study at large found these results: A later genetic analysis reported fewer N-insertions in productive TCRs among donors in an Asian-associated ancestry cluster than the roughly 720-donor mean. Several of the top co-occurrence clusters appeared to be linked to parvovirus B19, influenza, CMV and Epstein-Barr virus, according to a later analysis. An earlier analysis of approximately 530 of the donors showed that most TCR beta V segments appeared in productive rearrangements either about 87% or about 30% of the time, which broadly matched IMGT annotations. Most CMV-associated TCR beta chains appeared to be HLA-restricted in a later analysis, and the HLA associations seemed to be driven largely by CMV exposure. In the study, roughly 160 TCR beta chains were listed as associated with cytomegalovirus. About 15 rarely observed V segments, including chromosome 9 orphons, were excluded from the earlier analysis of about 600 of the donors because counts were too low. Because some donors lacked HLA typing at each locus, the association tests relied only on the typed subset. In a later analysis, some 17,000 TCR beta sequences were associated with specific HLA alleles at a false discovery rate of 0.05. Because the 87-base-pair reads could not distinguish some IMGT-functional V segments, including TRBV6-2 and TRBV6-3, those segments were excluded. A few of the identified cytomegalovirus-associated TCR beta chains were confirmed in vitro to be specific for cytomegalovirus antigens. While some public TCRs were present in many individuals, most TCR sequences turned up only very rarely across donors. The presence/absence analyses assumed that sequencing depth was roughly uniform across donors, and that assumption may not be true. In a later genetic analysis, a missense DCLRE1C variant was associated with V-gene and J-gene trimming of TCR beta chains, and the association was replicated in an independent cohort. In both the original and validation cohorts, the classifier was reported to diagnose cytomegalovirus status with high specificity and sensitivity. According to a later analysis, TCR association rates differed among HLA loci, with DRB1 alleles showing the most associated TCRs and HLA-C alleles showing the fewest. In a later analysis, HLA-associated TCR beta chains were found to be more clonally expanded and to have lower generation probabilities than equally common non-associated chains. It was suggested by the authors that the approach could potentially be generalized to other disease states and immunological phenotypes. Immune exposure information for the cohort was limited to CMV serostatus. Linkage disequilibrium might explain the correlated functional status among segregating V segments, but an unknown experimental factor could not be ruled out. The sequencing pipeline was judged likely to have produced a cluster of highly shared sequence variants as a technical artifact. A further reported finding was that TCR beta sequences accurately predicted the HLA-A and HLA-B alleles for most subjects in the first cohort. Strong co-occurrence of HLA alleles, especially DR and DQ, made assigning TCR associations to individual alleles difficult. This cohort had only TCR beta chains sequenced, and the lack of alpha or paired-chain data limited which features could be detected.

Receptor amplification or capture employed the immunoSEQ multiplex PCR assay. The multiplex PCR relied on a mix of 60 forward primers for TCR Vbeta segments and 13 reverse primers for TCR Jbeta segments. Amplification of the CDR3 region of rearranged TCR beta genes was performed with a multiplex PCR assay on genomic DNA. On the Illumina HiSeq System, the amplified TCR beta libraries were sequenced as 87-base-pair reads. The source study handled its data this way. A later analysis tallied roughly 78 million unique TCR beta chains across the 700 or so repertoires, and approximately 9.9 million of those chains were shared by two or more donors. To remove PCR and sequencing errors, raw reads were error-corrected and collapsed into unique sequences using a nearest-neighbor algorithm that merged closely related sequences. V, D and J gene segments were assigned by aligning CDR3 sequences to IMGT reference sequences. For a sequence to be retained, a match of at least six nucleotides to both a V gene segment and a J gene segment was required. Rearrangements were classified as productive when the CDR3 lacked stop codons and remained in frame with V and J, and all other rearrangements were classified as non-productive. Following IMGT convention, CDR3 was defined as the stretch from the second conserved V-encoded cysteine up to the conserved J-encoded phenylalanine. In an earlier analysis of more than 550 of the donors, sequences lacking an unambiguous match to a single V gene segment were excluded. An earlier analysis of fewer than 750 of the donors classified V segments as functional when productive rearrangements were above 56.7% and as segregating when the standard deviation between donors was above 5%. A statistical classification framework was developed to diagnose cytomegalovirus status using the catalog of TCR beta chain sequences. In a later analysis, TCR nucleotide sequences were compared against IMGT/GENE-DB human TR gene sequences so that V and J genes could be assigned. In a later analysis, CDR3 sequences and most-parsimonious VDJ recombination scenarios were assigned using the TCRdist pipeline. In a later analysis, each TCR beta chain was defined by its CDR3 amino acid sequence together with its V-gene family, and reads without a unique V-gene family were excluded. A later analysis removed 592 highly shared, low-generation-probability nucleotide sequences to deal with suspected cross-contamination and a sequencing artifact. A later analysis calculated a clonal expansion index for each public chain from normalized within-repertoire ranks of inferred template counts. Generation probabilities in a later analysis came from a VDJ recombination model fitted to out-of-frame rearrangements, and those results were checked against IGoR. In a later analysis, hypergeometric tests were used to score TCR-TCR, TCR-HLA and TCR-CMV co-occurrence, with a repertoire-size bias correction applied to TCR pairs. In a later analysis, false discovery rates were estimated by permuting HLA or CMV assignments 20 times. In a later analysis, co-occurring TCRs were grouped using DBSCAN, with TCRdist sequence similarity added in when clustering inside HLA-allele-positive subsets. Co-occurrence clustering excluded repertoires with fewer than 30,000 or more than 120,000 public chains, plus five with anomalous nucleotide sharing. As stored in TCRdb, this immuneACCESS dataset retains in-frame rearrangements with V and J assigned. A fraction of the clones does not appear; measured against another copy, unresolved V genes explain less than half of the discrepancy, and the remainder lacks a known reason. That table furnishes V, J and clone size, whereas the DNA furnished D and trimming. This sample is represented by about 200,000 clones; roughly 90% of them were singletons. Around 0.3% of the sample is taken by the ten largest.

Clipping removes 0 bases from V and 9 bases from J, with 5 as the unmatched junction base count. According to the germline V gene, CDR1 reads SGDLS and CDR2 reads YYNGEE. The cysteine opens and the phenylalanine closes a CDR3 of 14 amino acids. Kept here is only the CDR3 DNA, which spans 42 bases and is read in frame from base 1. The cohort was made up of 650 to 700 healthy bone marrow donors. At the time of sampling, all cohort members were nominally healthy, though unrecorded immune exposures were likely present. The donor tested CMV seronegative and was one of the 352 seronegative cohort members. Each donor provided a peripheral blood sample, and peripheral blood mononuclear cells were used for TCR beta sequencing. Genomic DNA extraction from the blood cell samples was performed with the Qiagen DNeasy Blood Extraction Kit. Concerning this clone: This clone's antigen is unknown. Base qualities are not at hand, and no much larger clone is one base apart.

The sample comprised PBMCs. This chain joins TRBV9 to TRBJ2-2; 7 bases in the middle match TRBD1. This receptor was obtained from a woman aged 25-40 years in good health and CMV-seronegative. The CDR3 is CASSVGKGAWELFF. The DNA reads TGTGCCAGCAGCGTAGGGAAGGGGGCCTGGGAGCTGTTTTTT.